The present T cell receptor beta chain was sequenced within a study of blood T cell repertoires in COVID-19. TCRdb's copy holds only in-frame clones and misses some; the assay was immunoSEQ multiplex PCR. This table holds roughly 410,000 clones, around 91% found once. The receptor comes from a woman aged 40 to 55 with COVID-19, enrolled during active disease. The material sequenced was peripheral blood.

In DNA, the CDR3 is TGTGCCAGCAGCTTAGTAAGAGGCATAGCTGAAGCTTTCTTT. Amino acids: CASSLVRGIAEAFF. The V gene is TRBV7-2, the J gene TRBJ1-1; D remains ambiguous. The CDR3 is 14 amino acids. Germline V gene data show CDR1 as SGHTA and CDR2 as FQGNSA. V was trimmed by 1 base and J by 6 bases, leaving 12 bases between them.